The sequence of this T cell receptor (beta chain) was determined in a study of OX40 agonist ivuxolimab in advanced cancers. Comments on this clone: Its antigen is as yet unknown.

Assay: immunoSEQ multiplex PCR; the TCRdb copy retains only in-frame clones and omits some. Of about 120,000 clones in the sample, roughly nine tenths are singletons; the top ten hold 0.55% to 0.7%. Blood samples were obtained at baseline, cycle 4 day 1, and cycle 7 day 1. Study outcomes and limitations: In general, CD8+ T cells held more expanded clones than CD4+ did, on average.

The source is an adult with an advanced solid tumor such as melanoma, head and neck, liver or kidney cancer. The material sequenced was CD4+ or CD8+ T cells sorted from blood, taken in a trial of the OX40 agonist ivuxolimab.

As DNA, the CDR3 is TGTGCCAGCAGTTGGCCTCGGACTAGCGGGGGTCCAGATACGCAGTATTTT. Its protein is CASSWPRTSGGPDTQYF. The V and J genes are TRBV27 and TRBJ2-3; TRBD2 matches 13 bases. There are 17 residues in the CDR3. Germline CDR1 is MNHEY and CDR2 is SMNVEV (reference sequence). Losses at the gene ends were 4 bases for V and 4 bases for J; bases not matched to a gene: 8.